Given below is one TCR beta chain in context. Its antigen remains unidentified. An end of the junction differs from the germline gene, which may be a read error. A J-beta primer mix and a sample-barcoded 5' primer were used in a second PCR of about 6 to 12 cycles. TCRdb reanalysed the 5' RACE reads using MiXCR and keeps one entry per CDR3 protein. This sample yields hundreds of thousands of distinct CDR3 sequences, of which about 43% are seen a single time; about 30% belongs to the top ten. The data originate from a study of blood T cells in healthy people across ages. For the study at large: Template switching captured about one barcoded beta molecule per two T cells. Study-wide results and caveats: Compared with aged donors, long-lived donors showed fewer expanded clones, suggesting selection. The study regarded diversity estimates from one million T cells as underestimates. Older individuals had lower TCR beta diversity per million T cells (the decline was roughly linear).

The CDR3 length is 16 residues. Germline CDR1 is LGHNA and CDR2 is YNFKEQ. This rearrangement joins TRBV4-2 to TRBJ2-1, with TRBD2 identical over 9 bases. Sequencing was performed on blood. The clonotype comes from a man older than 75 in good health. The CDR3 loop is CTSSQVAGGSYNEQFF. The DNA for the CDR3 is TGTACCAGCAGCCAAGTTGCGGGAGGGTCCTACAATGAGCAGTTCTTC.